This T cell receptor (beta chain) was retrieved from a study of identical twins. About this clonotype itself: Its antigen remains unidentified.

General study points: For zero-insertion analyses, partial confounding could come from invariant MAIT and iNKT cells. Abundant cord blood beta clonotypes carried fewer insertions; memory repertoires showed none.

TCRdb re-analysed the 5' RACE reads in MiXCR, keeping a single row per CDR3 protein. This table has 350,000 to 450,000 distinct CDR3 sequences, approximately 18% appearing once. The junction had 5 bases not matched to a gene; V was cut back by 7 bases and J by 2 bases. The CDR3 has 15 amino acids. The material sequenced was naive T cells sorted from blood. The sequence was obtained from a man in his forties or fifties in good health. V is TRBV12-3 or TRBV12-4 and J is TRBJ2-3; 11 bases align to TRBD2. CDR3: CASTLGLADTDTQYF. CDR3 coding DNA: TGTGCCAGCACCCTGGGACTAGCGGACACAGATACGCAGTATTTT.